Following are 14 T cell receptor beta chains from one sample sequenced in a study of cytomegalovirus exposure and HLA in healthy donors. This PCR relied on a set of 60 Vbeta primers and 13 Jbeta primers. The repertoire was sequenced with immunoSEQ multiplex PCR; TCRdb's copy has only in-frame clones and lacks some. Found here are approximately 190,000 clones, 60% to 80% of them singletons; the top ten hold 2.1%. The sample consisted of PBMCs. Every receptor here comes from a woman under 40 in good health and CMV-seropositive.

This chain connects TRBV10-3 to TRBJ2-3; 11 nucleotides agree with TRBD2. CDR3 length: 17 amino acids. With 0 bases clipped from V and 5 bases from J, the junction kept 7 bases outside the gene matches. Germline V gene data show CDR1 as ENHRY and CDR2 as SYGVKD. The CDR3 DNA is TGTGCCATCAGTGAGTCATTCTCGGGACTAGCGGTAGATACGCAGTATTTT. Protein product: CAISESFSGLAVDTQYF.

This clone was seen only once. This chain connects TRBV5-4 to TRBJ1-3; no firm D call. V was pared by 3 bases and J by 2 bases, with 6 bases between. CDR1 is SGHNT, CDR2 YYREEE, per germline (reference sequence). The CDR3 is 13 amino acids. The CDR3 loop is CASSSGTGNTIYF. The CDR3 bases are TGTGCCAGCAGCTCGGGAACTGGAAACACCATATATTTT.

This sequence joins TRBV11-3 and TRBJ2-1, with 7 bases that match TRBD2. The germline gives CDR1 SGHNT, CDR2 YENEEA. The CDR3 is made up of 15 amino acids. V lost 1 base and J lost 3; bases outside the gene matches: 3. The CDR3 DNA is TGTGCCAGCAGCTTAGGAGGACTAGACTACAATGAGCAGTTCTTC. This sequence encodes CASSLGGLDYNEQFF.

This sequence joins TRBV2 and TRBJ1-4; D unclear. Trimming removed 5 bases from V and 0 bases from J, with 16 bases in between. The CDR3 consists of 17 residues. CDR1 and CDR2 from the germline V gene are SNHLY and FYNNEI. The CDR3 here is CASSSSSGSATNEKLFF. The CDR3 bases are TGTGCCAGCAGTTCGTCGAGCGGGAGTGCAACTAATGAAAAACTGTTTTTT.

The rearrangement uses TRBV18 and TRBJ1-1; a weak D match, TRBD1 (5 bases). Trimming took off 1 base at V and 3 bases at J, with 6 bases between the two ends. Per germline, CDR1 KGHSH and CDR2 LQKENI. This CDR3 has 13 amino acids. CDR3 in amino acids: CASSPRGDTEAFF. The CDR3 DNA reads as TGTGCCAGCTCACCACGGGGGGACACTGAAGCTTTCTTT.

This chain joins TRBV28 and TRBJ2-1, with 9 nucleotides matching TRBD2. The V and J ends lost 5 bases and 6 bases, in that order; junction bases with no gene match: 8. The CDR3 covers 15 residues. CDR1 and CDR2 from the germline V gene are MDHEN and SYDVKM. The CDR3 region is CASSASGLAGNEQFF. Written as DNA, the CDR3 is TGTGCCAGCAGTGCCTCGGGACTAGCAGGCAATGAGCAGTTCTTC.

The chain recombines TRBV30 with TRBJ2-3, with D possibly being TRBD1 (6 bases). The CDR3 contains 12 residues. V lost 2 bases, J lost 6 bases, and 9 bases lay in between. Germline lookup yields CDR1 GTSNPN and CDR2 SVGIG (reference sequence). CDR3 sequence: CAWSPQGDTQYF. The DNA of the CDR3 is TGTGCCTGGAGTCCCCAGGGGGATACGCAGTATTTT.

The rearrangement links TRBV7-3 to TRBJ2-1; D might be TRBD2 (7 bases). The germline CDR1 and CDR2 sequences are SGHTA and FQGTGA. The V and J ends lost 1 base and 5 bases respectively, with 12 bases between them. The CDR3 covers 15 residues. This chain's CDR3 is CASSLRGGGDNEQFF. The DNA of the CDR3 is TGTGCCAGCAGCTTAAGAGGGGGAGGGGACAATGAGCAGTTCTTC. Full variable domain (rest looked up from reference TRBV7-3 and TRBJ2-1): GAGVSQTPSNKVTEKGKYVELRCDPISGHTALYWYRQSLGQGPEFLIYFQGTGAADDSGLPNDRFFAVRPEGSVSTLKIQRTERGDSAVYLCASSLRGGGDNEQFFGPGTRLTVL.

V is TRBV7-2 and J is TRBJ1-2; D is possibly TRBD1 (5 bases). The V and J ends lost 5 bases and 4 bases respectively, with 11 bases between them. The CDR3 sequence is 13 residues long. Germline-derived CDR1 and CDR2 are SGHTA and FQGNSA. CDR3 nucleotide sequence: TGTGCCAGCAGCCCGCAGGGAGGCTATGGCTACACCTTC. It yields the protein CASSPQGGYGYTF.

V and J are TRBV21-1 and TRBJ2-5; the table's D gene call, TRBD1, was not cross checked with the DNA. TRBV21-1 is reported as a pseudogene. This CDR3 has 16 residues. For the CDR3, the DNA is TGTGCCAGCAGCAAAGGCCGGGACAGGGGGACGGAGACCCAGTACTTC. This codes for CASSKGRDRGTETQYF.

V gene TRBV5-1 combines with J gene TRBJ2-1, with 8 bases aligning to TRBD1. In germline, CDR1 is SGHRS, CDR2 YFSETQ. The trim removed 4 bases at V and 8 bases at J, leaving 11 bases unmatched. This CDR3 region has 15 residues. Here the CDR3 reads CASSPTGVRMDEQFF. The CDR3 DNA follows: TGCGCCAGCAGCCCGACAGGGGTTAGAATGGATGAGCAGTTCTTC.

The chain recombines TRBV15 with TRBJ1-3; D is unresolved. The V gene lost 0 bases and the J gene lost 3 bases, with 3 bases spanning the gap. CDR1 and CDR2 from the germline V gene are LNHNV and YYDKDF (reference sequence). The CDR3 loop spans 13 amino acids. CDR3 protein: CATSRDLGNTIYF. The CDR3 DNA sequence: TGTGCCACCAGCAGAGATCTTGGAAACACCATATATTTT.

The V and J genes are TRBV18 and TRBJ2-5; D is perhaps TRBD1 (5 bases). This CDR3 has 13 amino acids. Trimming took 2 bases from V and 3 from J, leaving 7 bases between them. Germline CDR1 reads KGHSH; CDR2 reads LQKENI. The CDR3 DNA follows: TGTGCCAGCTCACCAAGACAGAAAGAGACCCAGTACTTC. Its translation: CASSPRQKETQYF.

CDR3 residues: CASSWDRNYGYTF. CDR3 in DNA: TGTGCCAGCAGCTGGGACAGGAACTATGGCTACACCTTC. The V and J genes are TRBV7-8 and TRBJ1-2, with 8 bases fitting TRBD1. Germline V CDR1 and CDR2: SGHVS, FQNEAQ. This CDR3 region has 13 residues. The junction had 0 bases not matched to a gene; V was cut back by 4 bases and J by 2 bases.